Presented here are 27 T cell receptor beta chains from one specimen sequenced in a study of T cell clones after liver transplantation. Profiled with immunoSEQ multiplex PCR; TCRdb holds only in-frame clones, not every one. Of tens of thousands of clones detected, roughly 80% appear once; the ten largest clones hold around 0.72%. Here the sequenced sample was CD4+ T cells from blood, taken 12 months after liver transplant. The receptor source for this set is a human patient who received a liver transplant. A share of the T cells may be of graft donor origin.

The V gene is TRBV9, the J gene TRBJ2-2; the D gene is possibly TRBD1 (6 bases). The CDR3 spans 13 residues. Trimming left V 3 bases short and J 5 bases short, with 8 bases between. CDR1 is SGDLS and CDR2 is YYNGEE in the germline V gene. CDR3 bases: TGTGCCAGCAGCGCCCAGGGGACCGGGGAGCTGTTTTTT. It encodes CASSAQGTGELFF.

About this clone: This sample also contains other DNA sequences that code for the same CDR3. The chain carries TRBV28 and TRBJ1-5; D gene unclear. This CDR3 spans 13 amino acids. V was trimmed by 4 bases and J by 0 bases, leaving 4 bases between them. The germline gives CDR1 MDHEN, CDR2 SYDVKM. The CDR3 protein is CASSYYSNQPQHF. The CDR3 DNA reads TGTGCCAGCAGTTATTATAGCAATCAGCCCCAGCATTTT.

This clone has a single count. This chain joins TRBV30 and TRBJ1-2; 9 nucleotides line up with TRBD1. Germline lookup yields CDR1 GTSNPN and CDR2 SVGIG (reference sequence). V gave up 0 bases and J gave up 8 bases; unmatched junction bases: 16. This CDR3 is 17 amino acids long. The CDR3 here is CAWSVGTGKSGVGGYTF. CDR3 DNA: TGTGCCTGGAGTGTAGGGACAGGGAAGAGCGGGGTTGGGGGCTACACCTTC.

This chain joins TRBV5-4 and TRBJ2-1, with 13 bases identical to TRBD2. The CDR3 length is 17 residues. The V gene's germline CDR1 is SGHNT and CDR2 YYREEE (reference sequence). Germline trimming cut 0 bases from V and 9 bases from J; bases unmatched to any gene: 9. This chain's CDR3 is CASSLGPGLAGSAEQFF. The CDR3 coding sequence is TGTGCCAGCAGCTTGGGCCCGGGACTAGCGGGATCGGCTGAGCAGTTCTTC.

V is TRBV28 and J is TRBJ2-7, with 7 bases aligning to TRBD2. In germline, CDR1 is MDHEN, CDR2 SYDVKM. Losses at the gene ends were 4 bases for V and 3 bases for J; bases not matched to a gene: 12. The CDR3 has 16 residues. CDR3 region: CASSWAGAAGFYEQYF. As DNA, the CDR3 is TGTGCCAGCAGTTGGGCGGGAGCAGCGGGGTTCTACGAGCAGTACTTC.

The chain carries TRBV14 and TRBJ2-5, with a possible D match to TRBD2 (5 bases). The CDR3 has 18 residues. Germline V gene lookup returns CDR1 SGHDN and CDR2 FVKESK. V lost 0 bases, J lost 0 bases, and 17 bases lay in between. This chain's CDR3 is CASSQDKSGRLYQETQYF. CDR3 nucleotide sequence: TGTGCCAGCAGCCAAGATAAGAGCGGCCGGTTGTACCAAGAGACCCAGTACTTC.

The chain carries TRBV28 and TRBJ2-1; TRBD1 might be the D (7 bases). The CDR3 covers 19 residues. Trimming removed 5 bases at V and 7 bases at J, with 30 bases between. From germline, CDR1 is MDHEN and CDR2 SYDVKM. The CDR3 sequence is CASSPMGWRRRGQGNEQFF. CDR3 sequence (DNA): TGTGCCAGCAGTCCCATGGGGTGGAGGAGGAGGGGGCAGGGGAATGAGCAGTTCTTC.

This clone has a single count. The gene calls are TRBV4-1 and TRBJ2-7; 8 nucleotides align to TRBD1. Germline lookup yields CDR1 MGHRA and CDR2 YSYEKL. This CDR3 contains 16 residues. J gave up 2 bases and V 1 base, and 7 bases lay outside the gene matches. CDR3 sequence reads: CASSQGGRTGTYEQYF. The CDR3 coding sequence is TGCGCCAGCAGCCAAGGGGGAAGGACAGGGACCTACGAGCAGTACTTC.

This clone was seen just once. The V and J genes are TRBV28 and TRBJ1-5; 7 nucleotides match TRBD1. The CDR3 has 15 residues. Germline V gives CDR1 MDHEN, CDR2 SYDVKM. V trimming: 6 bases; J trimming: 4 bases; junction bases outside the gene matches: 9. The CDR3 nucleotides read TGTGCCAGCAGATCAGCAGGGGGATCAAATCAGCCCCAGCATTTT. Encoded protein: CASRSAGGSNQPQHF.

This clone is a singleton in its sample. The chain carries TRBV5-1 and TRBJ2-7; 12 positions agree with TRBD2. The CDR3 is made up of 16 amino acids. Per the germline V gene, CDR1 is SGHRS and CDR2 is YFSETQ. V shed 0 bases, J shed 5 bases, and the junction held 6 bases outside the gene matches. The CDR3 is CASSLALAGGPNEQYF. The CDR3 region has the DNA TGCGCCAGCAGCTTGGCTCTAGCGGGAGGGCCAAACGAGCAGTACTTC. The whole variable domain, remainder taken from reference TRBV5-1 and TRBJ2-7, is KAGVTQTPRYLIKTRGQQVTLSCSPISGHRSVSWYQQTPGQGLQFLFEYFSETQRNKGNFPGRFSGRQFSNSRSEMNVSTLELGDSALYLCASSLALAGGPNEQYFGPGTRLTVT.

This clone was seen a single time. The rearrangement uses TRBV28 and TRBJ2-1; 8 bases align to TRBD2. The germline V gene encodes CDR1 MDHEN and CDR2 SYDVKM. The CDR3 has 16 residues. The junction had 11 bases not matched to a gene; V was cut back by 6 bases and J by 4 bases. The CDR3: CASSPQTGTSYNEQFF. The CDR3, as DNA: TGTGCCAGCAGCCCTCAAACCGGGACTAGTTACAATGAGCAGTTCTTC.

The rearrangement joins TRBV14 to TRBJ1-1, with D unresolved. CDR3 size: 13 residues. V was cut by 1 base and J by 3 bases, with 6 bases left in between. Germline loops: CDR1 SGHDN, CDR2 FVKESK. The CDR3 DNA reads as TGTGCCAGCAGCCAAGTAAGATACACTGAAGCTTTCTTT. This sequence encodes CASSQVRYTEAFF.

V usage is TRBV9 and J usage is TRBJ2-1; the D gene is possibly TRBD1 (5 bases). This CDR3 is built from 13 residues. Germline assignment: CDR1 SGDLS and CDR2 YYNGEE. Trimming shortened V by 1 base and J by 7 bases, and 9 bases separated the two germline ends. The CDR3 DNA reads TGTGCCAGCAGCGTACAGGGTCGGAATGAGCAGTTCTTC. Protein product: CASSVQGRNEQFF.

The V gene is TRBV7-2, the J gene TRBJ2-7; weak D call: TRBD2 (6 bases). The CDR3 length is 13 residues. V lost 1 base, J lost 4 bases, and 8 bases lay in between. Germline loops: CDR1 SGHTA, CDR2 FQGNSA. The CDR3 DNA reads TGTGCCAGCAGCTTAGTCGGGGGATACGAGCAGTACTTC. It codes for CASSLVGGYEQYF.

The V call is TRBV28, the J call TRBJ1-2, with D tentatively TRBD1 (5 bases). The CDR3 extends over 14 amino acids. Trimming pared 8 bases from V and 0 bases from J, leaving 13 bases between. CDR1 and CDR2 (germline): MDHEN, SYDVKM. The CDR3 nucleotides are TGTGCCAGCTTAGGGACGGTAGCTAACTATGGCTACACCTTC. It yields the protein CASLGTVANYGYTF.

This chain uses TRBV7-2 with TRBJ1-3, with D tentatively TRBD1 (5 bases). Trimming took 5 bases from V and 0 from J, leaving 17 bases between them. Germline loops: CDR1 SGHTA, CDR2 FQGNSA. This CDR3 comprises 17 residues. In DNA form, the CDR3 reads TGTGCCAGCAGCCCAAGCGGGGGTGTGAACTCTGGAAACACCATATATTTT. The encoded protein is CASSPSGGVNSGNTIYF.

The chain couples TRBV28 to TRBJ2-1, with D possibly being TRBD2 (6 bases). V was cut by 5 bases and J by 0 bases, with 14 bases left in between. This CDR3 region has 16 residues. From germline, CDR1 is MDHEN and CDR2 SYDVKM. The CDR3: CASSPFGGSSYNEQFF. The CDR3 coding sequence is TGTGCCAGCAGTCCGTTTGGGGGGAGCTCCTACAATGAGCAGTTCTTC.

This chain links TRBV5-1 with TRBJ2-5; D unresolved. Germline-derived CDR1 and CDR2 are SGHRS and YFSETQ. V lost 4 bases and J lost 0, with 10 bases in between. CDR3 length: 14 amino acids. This CDR3 reads CASSTRTDQETQYF. The CDR3 DNA sequence: TGCGCCAGCAGCACCAGGACGGACCAAGAGACCCAGTACTTC. Combining the CDR3 with reference TRBV5-1 and TRBJ2-5 gives the whole variable domain KAGVTQTPRYLIKTRGQQVTLSCSPISGHRSVSWYQQTPGQGLQFLFEYFSETQRNKGNFPGRFSGRQFSNSRSEMNVSTLELGDSALYLCASSTRTDQETQYFGPGTRLLVL.

V is TRBV5-1 and J is TRBJ2-2, with D unclear. CDR1 is SGHRS, CDR2 YFSETQ, per germline. The CDR3 loop spans 14 amino acids. Trimming removed 3 bases from V and 0 bases from J, with 6 bases in between. DNA for the CDR3: TGCGCCAGCAGCTGGAGAACGAACACCGGGGAGCTGTTTTTT. Its protein product is CASSWRTNTGELFF.

For the CDR3, the DNA is TGCGCCAGCAGCTGGGACTACAATGAGCAGTTCTTC. Its protein is CASSWDYNEQFF. The rearrangement uses TRBV5-1 and TRBJ2-1; D is undetermined. Germline V gene data show CDR1 as SGHRS and CDR2 as YFSETQ. The CDR3 consists of 12 residues. Trimming pared 3 bases from V and 3 bases from J, leaving 4 bases between.

The rearrangement uses TRBV18 and TRBJ2-2; 7 positions agree with TRBD2. The trim removed 3 bases at V and 1 base at J, leaving 2 bases unmatched. Per germline, CDR1 KGHSH and CDR2 LQKENI. CDR3 length equals 15 residues. CDR3 in amino acids: CASSPRTRNTGELFF. Written as DNA, the CDR3 is TGTGCCAGCTCACCCCGGACTAGGAACACCGGGGAGCTGTTTTTT.

This chain joins TRBV27 and TRBJ1-4; D perhaps matches TRBD1 (5 bases). The V end was cut by 3 bases, the J end by 8 bases, with 13 bases between. This CDR3 has 14 amino acids. CDR1 and CDR2 (germline): MNHEY, SMNVEV (reference sequence). In nucleotides, the CDR3 is TGTGCCAGCAGTTTCTCTGGGACCCCCGAAAAACTGTTTTTT. As protein: CASSFSGTPEKLFF. The whole variable domain, filled in from reference TRBV27 and TRBJ1-4, reads EAQVTQNPRYLITVTGKKLTVTCSQNMNHEYMSWYRQDPGLGLRQIYYSMNVEVTDKGDVPEGYKVSRKEKRNFPLILESPSPNQTSLYFCASSFSGTPEKLFFGSGTQLSVL.

The chain couples TRBV30 to TRBJ1-4, with 7 bases fitting TRBD1. The CDR3 contains 15 residues. V shed 2 bases, J shed 0 bases, and the junction held 3 bases outside the gene matches. Germline CDR1 GTSNPN, CDR2 SVGIG (reference sequence). CDR3: CAWSSTGATNEKLFF. DNA of the CDR3: TGTGCCTGGAGTTCTACAGGGGCAACTAATGAAAAACTGTTTTTT.

The rearrangement uses TRBV29-1 and TRBJ2-5; possible D gene TRBD1, 6 bases. CDR1 and CDR2 (germline): SQVTM, ANQGSEA. The CDR3 contains 13 residues. Trimming removed 4 bases at V and 0 bases at J, with 9 bases between. CDR3 residues: CSVGGTYQETQYF. DNA of the CDR3: TGCAGCGTTGGGGGGACATACCAAGAGACCCAGTACTTC.

This clone was detected only a few times. The chain combines TRBV7-7 with TRBJ2-5; D remains ambiguous. The length of the CDR3 is 11 residues. The germline V gene has CDR1 SSHAT and CDR2 FNYEAQ (reference sequence). V lost 5 bases and J 8 bases, leaving 9 bases between the germline ends. The CDR3 is CASSPSTTQYF. CDR3 nucleotide sequence: TGTGCCAGCAGCCCATCAACCACCCAGTACTTC.

This clone was counted between two and nine times. The V call is TRBV5-6, the J call TRBJ2-1, with a possible D match to TRBD2 (6 bases). Per germline, CDR1 SGHDT and CDR2 YYEEEE. The length of the CDR3 is 19 residues. The germline V and J ends were trimmed by 4 bases and 4 bases, with 27 bases remaining between them. CDR3 DNA: TGTGCCAGCAGCACAGGCTTTTTCGGGGCGGGAAATCCTTACAATGAGCAGTTCTTC. Translated: CASSTGFFGAGNPYNEQFF.

This clone was observed a single time. The rearrangement joins TRBV11-3 to TRBJ2-5; 16 nucleotides agree with TRBD2. The CDR3 has 17 amino acids. Germline V gene lookup returns CDR1 SGHNT and CDR2 YENEEA. V lost 5 bases, J lost 4 bases, and 7 bases stayed unmatched. As DNA, the CDR3 is TGTGCCAGCAGCCCGGGACTAGCGGGAGGGCCGCGAGAGACCCAGTACTTC. Protein: CASSPGLAGGPRETQYF.